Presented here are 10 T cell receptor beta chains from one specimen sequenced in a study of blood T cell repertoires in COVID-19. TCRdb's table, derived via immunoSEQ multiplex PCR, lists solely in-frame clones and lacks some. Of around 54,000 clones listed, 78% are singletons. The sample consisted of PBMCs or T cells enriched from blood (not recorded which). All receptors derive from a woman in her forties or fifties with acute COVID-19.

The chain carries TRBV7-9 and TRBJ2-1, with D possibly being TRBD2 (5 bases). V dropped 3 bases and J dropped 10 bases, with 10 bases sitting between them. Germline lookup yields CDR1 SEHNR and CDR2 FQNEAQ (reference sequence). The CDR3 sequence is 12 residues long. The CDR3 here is CASSFEGPEQFF. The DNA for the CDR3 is TGTGCCAGCAGCTTTGAGGGTCCCGAGCAGTTCTTC.

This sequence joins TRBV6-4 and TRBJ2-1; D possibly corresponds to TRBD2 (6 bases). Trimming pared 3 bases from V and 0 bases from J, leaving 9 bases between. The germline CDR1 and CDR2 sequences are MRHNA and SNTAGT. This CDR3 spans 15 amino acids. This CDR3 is CASSETGGSYNEQFF. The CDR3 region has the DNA TGTGCCAGCAGTGAAACCGGGGGCTCCTACAATGAGCAGTTCTTC.

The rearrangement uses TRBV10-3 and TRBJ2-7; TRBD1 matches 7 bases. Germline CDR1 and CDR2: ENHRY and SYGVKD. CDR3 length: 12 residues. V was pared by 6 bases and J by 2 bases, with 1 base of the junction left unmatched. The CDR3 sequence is CAISGQAYEQYF. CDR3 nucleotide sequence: TGTGCCATCAGCGGACAGGCCTACGAGCAGTACTTC.

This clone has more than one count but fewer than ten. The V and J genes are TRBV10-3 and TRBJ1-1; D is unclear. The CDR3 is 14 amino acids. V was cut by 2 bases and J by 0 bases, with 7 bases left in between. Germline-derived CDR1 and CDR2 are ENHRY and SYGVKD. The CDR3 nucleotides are TGTGCCATCAGTGAGGTCGGGATGAACACTGAAGCTTTCTTT. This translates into CAISEVGMNTEAFF.

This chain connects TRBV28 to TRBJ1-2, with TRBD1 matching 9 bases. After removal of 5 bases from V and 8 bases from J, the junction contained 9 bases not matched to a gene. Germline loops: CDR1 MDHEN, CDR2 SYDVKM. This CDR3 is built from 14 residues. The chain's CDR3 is CASSLGTGLEGYTF. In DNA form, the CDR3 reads TGTGCCAGCAGTCTAGGGACAGGGTTGGAAGGCTACACCTTC.

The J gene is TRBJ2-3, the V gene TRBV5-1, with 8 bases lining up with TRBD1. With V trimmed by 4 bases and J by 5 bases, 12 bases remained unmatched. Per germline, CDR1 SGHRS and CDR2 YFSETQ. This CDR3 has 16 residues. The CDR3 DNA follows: TGCGCCAGCAGCGTAGGCCCCCGACAGGGGCAAGATACGCAGTATTTT. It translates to CASSVGPRQGQDTQYF.

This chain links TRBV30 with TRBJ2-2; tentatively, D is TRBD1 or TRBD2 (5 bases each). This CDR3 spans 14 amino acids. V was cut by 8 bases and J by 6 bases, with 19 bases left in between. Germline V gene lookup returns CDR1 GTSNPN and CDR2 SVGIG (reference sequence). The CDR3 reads CARGEGWKSGELFF. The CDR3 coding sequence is TGTGCCCGAGGAGAGGGGTGGAAATCCGGGGAGCTGTTTTTT.

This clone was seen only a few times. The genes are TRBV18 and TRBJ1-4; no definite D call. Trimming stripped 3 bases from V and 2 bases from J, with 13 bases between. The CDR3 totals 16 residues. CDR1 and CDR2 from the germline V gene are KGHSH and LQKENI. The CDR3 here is CASSPSTAGTNEKLFF. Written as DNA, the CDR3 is TGTGCCAGCTCACCCTCCACGGCGGGGACTAATGAAAAACTGTTTTTT.

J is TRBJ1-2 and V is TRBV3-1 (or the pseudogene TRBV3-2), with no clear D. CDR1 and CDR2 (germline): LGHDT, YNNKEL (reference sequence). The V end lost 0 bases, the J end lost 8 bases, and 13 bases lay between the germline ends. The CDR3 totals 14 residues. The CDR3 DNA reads TGTGCCAGCAGCCAAGATCACGGCCTGCGGGGCTACACCTTC. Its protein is CASSQDHGLRGYTF.

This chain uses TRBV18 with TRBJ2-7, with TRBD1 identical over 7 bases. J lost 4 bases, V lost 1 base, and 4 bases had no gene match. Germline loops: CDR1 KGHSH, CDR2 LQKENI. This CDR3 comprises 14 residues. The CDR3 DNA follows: TGTGCCAGCTCACCACAGGGGGCCAGGTACGAGCAGTACTTC. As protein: CASSPQGARYEQYF.